This entry lists 15 T cell receptor beta chains sequenced from one sample in a study of blood T cell repertoires in COVID-19. The table came from immunoSEQ multiplex PCR; TCRdb's copy has only in-frame clones and leaves some out. The table shows roughly 130,000 clones, with approximately 80% occurring only once. The sequenced sample consisted of peripheral blood. These receptor sequences come from an older woman with acute or convalescent COVID-19.

The chain links TRBV19 to TRBJ1-1, with TRBD1 matching 10 bases. CDR3 length: 14 amino acids. The J segment lost 10 bases and the V segment lost 4 bases, leaving 9 bases of the junction unmatched. The germline V gene has CDR1 LNHDA and CDR2 SQIVND (reference sequence). DNA of the CDR3: TGTGCCAGTAGTACCACACCCCGACAGGGGGCAGCTTTCTTT. It translates to CASSTTPRQGAAFF.

The chain joins TRBV10-1 to TRBJ2-3; 8 bases agree with TRBD2. After removal of 0 bases from V and 1 base from J, the junction contained 9 bases not matched to a gene. There are 18 residues in the CDR3. CDR1 is WNHNN, CDR2 SYGVQD, per germline (reference sequence). The CDR3 loop is CASSESVGQAGGTDTQYF. The CDR3 DNA reads TGCGCCAGCAGTGAGTCAGTGGGACAAGCGGGGGGCACAGATACGCAGTATTTT.

V and J are TRBV10-3 and TRBJ1-1; tentative D call: TRBD1 (5 bases). The germline gives CDR1 ENHRY, CDR2 SYGVKD. This CDR3 region has 13 residues. Trimming took 4 bases from V and 4 from J, leaving 10 bases between them. The CDR3 spells CAISGQGVTEAFF. Here the CDR3 DNA reads TGTGCCATCAGTGGCCAGGGTGTCACTGAAGCTTTCTTT.

The chain couples TRBV9 to TRBJ2-5; D is unclear. V lost 0 bases and J 7 bases, leaving 10 bases between the germline ends. The length of the CDR3 is 13 residues. Germline CDR1 and CDR2: SGDLS and YYNGEE. The DNA for the CDR3 is TGTGCCAGCAGCGTAGTGGAGTTTGGGACCCAGTACTTC. It encodes CASSVVEFGTQYF.

The rearrangement joins TRBV24-1 to TRBJ1-2; TRBD1 matches at 7 bases. CDR1 and CDR2 (germline): KGHDR, SFDVKD. The CDR3 contains 14 residues. After removal of 3 bases from V and 7 bases from J, the junction contained 7 bases not matched to a gene. CDR3 bases: TGTGCCACCAGTGATACCCGACAGGGTACTGGCTACACCTTC. Protein product: CATSDTRQGTGYTF.

The gene calls are TRBV3-1 (or the pseudogene TRBV3-2) and TRBJ1-1, with TRBD1 identical over 7 bases. This CDR3 is 15 amino acids long. The ends lost 5 bases at V and 4 bases at J; junction bases unmatched: 10. CDR1 is LGHDT, CDR2 YNNKEL, per germline (reference sequence). The CDR3 sequence: CASSKVNRGGTEAFF. The DNA of the CDR3 is TGTGCCAGCAGCAAAGTGAACAGGGGAGGCACTGAAGCTTTCTTT.

The chain carries TRBV18 and TRBJ2-6, with 7 bases aligning to TRBD1. With 9 bases clipped from V and 4 bases from J, the junction kept 15 bases outside the gene matches. Germline loops: CDR1 KGHSH, CDR2 LQKENI. The CDR3 covers 17 residues. The DNA of the CDR3 is TGTGCCAGTTCCCTTAAGGACAGGCCCCTCGGGGCCAACGTCCTGACTTTC. It translates to CASSLKDRPLGANVLTF.

In this sample, this clone turned up once. CDR3 amino acids: CASSFGLAGLETQYF. In DNA, the CDR3 is TGTGCCAGCAGCTTCGGACTAGCGGGGTTAGAGACCCAGTACTTC. The chain uses TRBV11-2 and TRBJ2-5; 12 bases fit TRBD2. This CDR3 region has 15 residues. Unmatched junction bases numbered 3, after V lost 3 bases and J lost 4 bases. CDR1 and CDR2 (germline): SGHAT, FQNNGV. Complete variable domain (other parts from reference TRBV11-2 and TRBJ2-5): EAGVAQSPRYKIIEKRQSVAFWCNPISGHATLYWYQQILGQGPKLLIQFQNNGVVDDSQLPKDRFSAERLKGVDSTLKIQPAKLEDSAVYLCASSFGLAGLETQYFGPGTRLLVL.

The sample holds a few counts of this clone. Other DNA sequences in the same sample also yield this CDR3. The chain links TRBV2 to TRBJ2-7; 8 nucleotides align to TRBD1. The CDR3 loop spans 12 amino acids. The ends lost 6 bases at V and 3 bases at J; junction bases unmatched: 1. Germline V CDR1 and CDR2: SNHLY, FYNNEI. The CDR3 DNA follows: TGTGCCAGCAGAGACAGGGGCTACGAGCAGTACTTC. It yields the protein CASRDRGYEQYF.

The chain carries TRBV5-4 and TRBJ2-4, with 8 nucleotides matching TRBD1. The CDR3 is 14 amino acids. The V segment lost 4 bases and the J segment 8 bases; nucleotides outside the gene matches: 8. Per the germline V gene, CDR1 is SGHNT and CDR2 is YYREEE (reference sequence). The CDR3 nucleotides are TGTGCCAGCAGCCCGGGACAGGTTAAAGACATTCAGTACTTC. Amino acid sequence: CASSPGQVKDIQYF. The full variable domain, with the rest looked up from reference TRBV5-4 and TRBJ2-4, is ETGVTQSPTHLIKTRGQQVTLRCSSQSGHNTVSWYQQALGQGPQFIFQYYREEENGRGNFPPRFSGLQFPNYSSELNVNALELDDSALYLCASSPGQVKDIQYFGAGTRLSVL.

The rearrangement links TRBV29-1 to TRBJ1-2; D is perhaps TRBD1 (6 bases). The germline gives CDR1 SQVTM, CDR2 ANQGSEA. The CDR3 length is 15 residues. Deletions cut 6 bases from V and 6 bases from J, with 23 bases between. CDR3 residues: CSVAPTGTQTNGYTF. CDR3 DNA: TGCAGCGTCGCACCTACCGGGACACAGACAAATGGCTACACCTTC.

The chain links TRBV5-1 to TRBJ1-3, with 8 bases aligning to TRBD1. The CDR3 has 17 amino acids. CDR1 is SGHRS, CDR2 YFSETQ, per germline. Trimming at V came to 4 bases and at J to 4 bases, leaving 13 bases not matched to a gene. The CDR3 reads CASSPSPRTGPGNTIYF. For the CDR3, the DNA is TGCGCCAGCAGCCCTTCACCCCGGACAGGGCCGGGAAACACCATATATTTT.

The chain joins TRBV24-1 to TRBJ1-2; 9 bases are shared with TRBD1. V shed 6 bases and J 4 bases; nucleotides not matched to a gene: 2. The CDR3 totals 13 residues. Per the germline V gene, CDR1 is KGHDR and CDR2 is SFDVKD. CDR3 sequence: CATSTGGRYGYTF. The CDR3 DNA is TGTGCCACCAGTACAGGGGGCCGCTATGGCTACACCTTC.

The J gene is TRBJ1-6, the V gene TRBV6-5; D unresolved. Trimming shortened V by 0 bases and J by 16 bases, and 19 bases separated the two germline ends. The length of the CDR3 is 15 residues. CDR1 MNHEY and CDR2 SVGAGI come from the germline V gene. CDR3 sequence: CASSYSGTVSAVLHF. CDR3 nucleotides: TGTGCCAGCAGTTACTCCGGTACAGTTTCGGCTGTGCTCCACTTT.

V usage is TRBV9 and J usage is TRBJ2-3; D call uncertain. Germline V gene lookup returns CDR1 SGDLS and CDR2 YYNGEE. The CDR3 is 15 residues long. V lost 4 bases and J 6 bases, leaving 18 bases between the germline ends. CDR3 amino acids: CASSPTLEPGDTQYF. In nucleotides, the CDR3 is TGTGCCAGCAGCCCCACCTTAGAACCCGGGGATACGCAGTATTTT.